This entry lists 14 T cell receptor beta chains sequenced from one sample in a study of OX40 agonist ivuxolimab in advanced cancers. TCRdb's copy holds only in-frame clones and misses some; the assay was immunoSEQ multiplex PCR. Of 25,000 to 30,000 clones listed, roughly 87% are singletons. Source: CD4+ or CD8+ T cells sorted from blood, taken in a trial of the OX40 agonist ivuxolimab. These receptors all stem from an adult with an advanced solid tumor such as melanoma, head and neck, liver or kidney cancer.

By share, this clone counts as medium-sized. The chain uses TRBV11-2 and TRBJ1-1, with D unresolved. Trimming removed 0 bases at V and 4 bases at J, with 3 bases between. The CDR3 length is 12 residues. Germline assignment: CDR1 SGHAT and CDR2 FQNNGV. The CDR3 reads CASSLDSTEAFF. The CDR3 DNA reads TGTGCCAGCAGCTTAGATTCCACTGAAGCTTTCTTT.

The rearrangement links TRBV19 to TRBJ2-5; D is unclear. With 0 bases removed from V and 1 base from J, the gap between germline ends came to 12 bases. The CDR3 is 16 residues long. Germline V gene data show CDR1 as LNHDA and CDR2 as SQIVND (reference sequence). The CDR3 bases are TGTGCCAGTAGTATAGATCTAGGGATGGGCCAAGAGACCCAGTACTTC. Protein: CASSIDLGMGQETQYF.

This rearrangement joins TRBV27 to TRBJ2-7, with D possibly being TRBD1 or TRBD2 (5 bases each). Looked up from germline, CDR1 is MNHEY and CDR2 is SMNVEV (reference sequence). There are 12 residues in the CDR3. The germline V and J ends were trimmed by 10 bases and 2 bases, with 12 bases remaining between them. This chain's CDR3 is CATGAGPYEQYF. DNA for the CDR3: TGTGCCACTGGGGCGGGTCCCTACGAGCAGTACTTC.

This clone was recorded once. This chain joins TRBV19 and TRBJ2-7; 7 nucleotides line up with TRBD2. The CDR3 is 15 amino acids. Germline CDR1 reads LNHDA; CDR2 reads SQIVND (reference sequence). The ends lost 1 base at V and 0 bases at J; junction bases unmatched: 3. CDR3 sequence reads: CASSIAGTISYEQYF. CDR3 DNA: TGTGCCAGTAGTATAGCCGGGACTATCTCCTACGAGCAGTACTTC.

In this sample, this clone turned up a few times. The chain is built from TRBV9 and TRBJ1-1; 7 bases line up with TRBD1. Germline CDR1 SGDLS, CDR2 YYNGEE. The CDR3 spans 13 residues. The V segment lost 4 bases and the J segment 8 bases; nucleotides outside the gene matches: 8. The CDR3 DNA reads TGTGCCAGCAGCACCACTTCACAGGGGGAAGCTTTCTTT. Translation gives CASSTTSQGEAFF.

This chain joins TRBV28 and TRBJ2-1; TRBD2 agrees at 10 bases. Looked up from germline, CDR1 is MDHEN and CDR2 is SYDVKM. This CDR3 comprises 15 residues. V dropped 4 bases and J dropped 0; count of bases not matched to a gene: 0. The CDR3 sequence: CASSSSGSSYNEQFF. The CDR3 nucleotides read TGTGCCAGCAGTTCTAGCGGGAGCTCCTACAATGAGCAGTTCTTC. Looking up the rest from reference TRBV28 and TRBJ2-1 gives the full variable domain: DVKVTQSSRYLVKRTGEKVFLECVQDMDHENMFWYRQDPGLGLRLIYFSYDVKMKEKGDIPEGYSVSREKKERFSLILESASTNQTSMYLCASSSSGSSYNEQFFGPGTRLTVL.

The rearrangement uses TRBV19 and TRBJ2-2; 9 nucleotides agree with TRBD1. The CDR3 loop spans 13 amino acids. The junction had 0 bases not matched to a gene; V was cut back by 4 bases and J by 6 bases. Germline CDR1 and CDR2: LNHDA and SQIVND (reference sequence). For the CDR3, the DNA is TGTGCCAGTAGTAGACAGGGGGCCGGGGAGCTGTTTTTT. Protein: CASSRQGAGELFF.

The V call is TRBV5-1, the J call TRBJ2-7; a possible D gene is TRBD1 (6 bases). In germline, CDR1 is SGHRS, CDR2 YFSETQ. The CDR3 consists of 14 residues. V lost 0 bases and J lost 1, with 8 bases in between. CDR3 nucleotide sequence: TGCGCCAGCAGCTTGGGCAGGGGTTCCTACGAGCAGTACTTC. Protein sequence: CASSLGRGSYEQYF. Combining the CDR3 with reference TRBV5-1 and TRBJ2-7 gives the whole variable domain KAGVTQTPRYLIKTRGQQVTLSCSPISGHRSVSWYQQTPGQGLQFLFEYFSETQRNKGNFPGRFSGRQFSNSRSEMNVSTLELGDSALYLCASSLGRGSYEQYFGPGTRLTVT.

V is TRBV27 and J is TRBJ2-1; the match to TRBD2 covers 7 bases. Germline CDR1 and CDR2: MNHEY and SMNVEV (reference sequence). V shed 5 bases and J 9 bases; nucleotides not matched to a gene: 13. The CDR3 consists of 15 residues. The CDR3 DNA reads TGTGCCAGCAGTACCTGGCGGGAGATTGGGGGTGAGCAGTTCTTC. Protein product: CASSTWREIGGEQFF.

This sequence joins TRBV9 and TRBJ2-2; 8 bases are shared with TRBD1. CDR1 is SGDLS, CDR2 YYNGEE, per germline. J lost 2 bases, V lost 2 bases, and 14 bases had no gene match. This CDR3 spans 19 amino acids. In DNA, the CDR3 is TGTGCCAGCAGCGTCCGCCTTGAACAGGGGGTTGGTAACACCGGGGAGCTGTTTTTT. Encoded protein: CASSVRLEQGVGNTGELFF.

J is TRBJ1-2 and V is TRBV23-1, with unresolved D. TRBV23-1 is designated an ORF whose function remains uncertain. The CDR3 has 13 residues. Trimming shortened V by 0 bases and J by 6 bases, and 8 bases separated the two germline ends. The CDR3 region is CASSQSVGNGYTF. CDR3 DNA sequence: TGCGCCAGCAGTCAATCGGTTGGGAATGGCTACACCTTC.

The CDR3 sequence is CASSLAGPGELFF. DNA for the CDR3: TGTGCCAGCAGCTTAGCGGGCCCCGGGGAGCTGTTTTTT. The chain uses TRBV7-2 and TRBJ2-2; D gene uncertain. The germline V gene encodes CDR1 SGHTA and CDR2 FQGNSA. V was trimmed by 0 bases and J by 6 bases, leaving 5 bases between them. This CDR3 region has 13 residues.

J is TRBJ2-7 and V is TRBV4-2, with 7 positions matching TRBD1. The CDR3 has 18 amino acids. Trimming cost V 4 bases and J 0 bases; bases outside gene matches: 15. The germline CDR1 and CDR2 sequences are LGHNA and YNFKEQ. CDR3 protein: CASSPEGQTKLNSYEQYF. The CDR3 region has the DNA TGTGCCAGCAGCCCCGAGGGACAGACAAAGCTAAACTCCTACGAGCAGTACTTC.

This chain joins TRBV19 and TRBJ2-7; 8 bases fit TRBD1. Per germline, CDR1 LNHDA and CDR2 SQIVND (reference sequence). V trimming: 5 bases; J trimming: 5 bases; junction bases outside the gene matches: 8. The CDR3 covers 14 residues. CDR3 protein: CASSPRQGRDEQYF. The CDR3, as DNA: TGTGCCAGTAGTCCAAGACAGGGGCGCGACGAGCAGTACTTC.